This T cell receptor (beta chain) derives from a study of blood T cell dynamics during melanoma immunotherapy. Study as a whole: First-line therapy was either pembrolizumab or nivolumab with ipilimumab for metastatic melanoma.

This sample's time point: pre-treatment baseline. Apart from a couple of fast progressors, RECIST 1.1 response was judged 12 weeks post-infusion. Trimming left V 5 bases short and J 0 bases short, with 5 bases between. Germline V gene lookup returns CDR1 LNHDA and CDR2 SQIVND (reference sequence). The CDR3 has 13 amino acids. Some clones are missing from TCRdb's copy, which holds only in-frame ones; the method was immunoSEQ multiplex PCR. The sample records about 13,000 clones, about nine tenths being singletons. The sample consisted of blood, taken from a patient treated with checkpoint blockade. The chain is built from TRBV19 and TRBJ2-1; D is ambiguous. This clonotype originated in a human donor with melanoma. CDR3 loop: CASSLDSYNEQFF. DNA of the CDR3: TGTGCCAGTAGTCTCGACTCCTACAATGAGCAGTTCTTC.